This T cell receptor (beta chain) was identified in a study of T cell repertoires in cytomegalovirus infection. At the level of the study: Evidence of both CMV infection and a matching HLA type came from public TCR beta signatures.

Study results and limitations: The response measured ex vivo was dominated by TCR beta clonotypes (HLA-C-restricted and CMV-specific). Public TCR beta family frequency separated CMV-and-HLA carriers, including in an independent cohort.

TCRdb re-called the reads with MiXCR, one entry per CDR3 protein. The repertoire holds 110,000 or so distinct CDR3 sequences, with about 30% as singletons. This clonotype has just one count. Its antigen is still unknown. Germline CDR1 reads MDHEN; CDR2 reads SYDVKM. This CDR3 comprises 12 residues. V lost 7 bases, J lost 6 bases, and 12 bases lay in between. The V and J genes are TRBV28 and TRBJ1-1, with a possible D match to TRBD1 (6 bases). This sample comprised CD8+ T cells from cultured PBMCs, obtained from culture after CMV antigen stimulation. This TCR came from a human donor in good health (CMV status not recorded). Some clones in this sample may be carry-over from other donors' samples. The CDR3: CASTGAKAEAFF. For the CDR3, the DNA is TGTGCCAGCACGGGGGCCAAGGCTGAAGCTTTCTTT.